This T cell receptor (beta chain) was sequenced for a study of T-cell memory formation after mild COVID-19. The wider study: The two donors had largely donor-specific TCR clusters.

CDR1 is SGHRS and CDR2 is YFSETQ in the germline V gene. The CDR3 has 14 amino acids. Trimming at V came to 4 bases and at J to 1 base, leaving 0 bases not matched to a gene. Constant-segment primers were used for 5'RACE, and the resulting TCR alpha and TCR beta cDNA libraries carried sample barcodes and UMIs. TCRdb redid the calling of the 5' RACE reads with MiXCR, one entry per CDR3 protein. The table lists roughly 250,000 distinct CDR3 sequences, about 17% of them singletons, with 3.5% in the top ten. Study conclusions and caveats: Contracting CD4+ clones lay largely in CM and EM, with CD8+ ones residing in EMRA. What remained unconfirmed was the SARS-CoV-2 specificity of second-wave clones peaking on day 37.

Ten or more counts support this clonotype. Its cognate antigen is unknown. The sequence derives from a man aged 18 to 35 who had mild COVID-19 (a few samples of this study predate the infection). Cell type and time point are not known. The chain joins TRBV5-1 to TRBJ2-3; 10 nucleotides match TRBD2. The sequencing sample was made of PBMCs or a T cell subset sorted from them (not recorded which). CDR3 nucleotides: TGCGCCAGCAGCGGACTAGCGGGCACAGATACGCAGTATTTT. Translating it yields CASSGLAGTDTQYF.